This passage covers 20 T cell receptor beta chains from one sample sequenced in a study of Ad26.COV2.S vaccination and SARS-CoV-2 variants. Treatment denoted: around 19 received Ad26.COV2.S at low or high dose, single or two shots; 5 received placebo; per-sample allocation not given. The samples date from day 63 after the first vaccine or placebo injection. Some clones are missing from TCRdb's copy, which holds only in-frame ones; the method was immunoSEQ multiplex PCR. The sample records 200,000 to 250,000 clones, 88% being singletons. This specimen consisted of peripheral blood, obtained in a trial of Ad26.COV2.S vaccine versus placebo. The source is a person aged 18-60 years who received the Ad26.COV2.S COVID-19 vaccine or a placebo.

V gene TRBV11-3 combines with J gene TRBJ2-1; D is unclear. Germline values: CDR1 SGHNT, CDR2 YENEEA. The CDR3 consists of 13 residues. V was clipped by 5 bases and J by 3 bases, with 8 bases between them. The CDR3 region is CASSQSSYNEQFF. The CDR3 DNA is TGTGCCAGCAGCCAATCCAGCTACAATGAGCAGTTCTTC.

The genes are TRBV12-5 and TRBJ2-3; 12 bases are a match to TRBD2. V lost 5 bases and J lost 0; bases outside the gene matches: 3. CDR1 is LGHNT, CDR2 FRNRAP, per germline. This CDR3 is 16 amino acids long. This CDR3 reads CASGTGTSGSTDTQYF. DNA for the CDR3: TGTGCTAGTGGTACGGGGACTAGCGGGAGCACAGATACGCAGTATTTT.

The V and J genes are TRBV5-8 and TRBJ2-7; D not resolved. Trimming took 7 bases from V and 0 from J, leaving 14 bases between them. The CDR3 has 14 amino acids. CDR1 is SGHTS and CDR2 is YDEGEE in the germline V gene. CDR3 DNA sequence: TGTGCCAGCGGACGCCGGTCGAGCTCCTACGAGCAGTACTTC. Its protein product is CASGRRSSSYEQYF.

The chain couples TRBV15 to TRBJ2-1; the match to TRBD2 covers 12 bases. Germline V gene sequence: CDR1 LNHNV, CDR2 YYDKDF (reference sequence). The CDR3 runs 15 residues. The junction had 4 bases not matched to a gene; V was cut back by 1 base and J by 9 bases. The CDR3 loop reads CATSRVLAGGVEQFF. The CDR3 DNA reads TGTGCCACCAGCAGAGTCCTAGCGGGAGGGGTTGAGCAGTTCTTC.

The chain recombines TRBV10-3 with TRBJ2-2; 12 positions agree with TRBD2. This CDR3 is built from 13 residues. The J segment lost 6 bases and the V segment lost 8 bases, leaving 1 base of the junction unmatched. Per the germline V gene, CDR1 is ENHRY and CDR2 is SYGVKD. The CDR3 DNA sequence: TGTGCCATCTCTAGCGGGGGGGCCGGGGAGCTGTTTTTT. Translated: CAISSGGAGELFF.

In nucleotides, the CDR3 is TGTGCCAGCAGTTTCTCGATAGGCTCTGGAAACACCATATATTTT. Amino acids: CASSFSIGSGNTIYF. The chain carries TRBV28 and TRBJ1-3; no clear D. CDR3 length equals 15 residues. Trimming shortened V by 3 bases and J by 0 bases, and 9 bases separated the two germline ends. Per germline, CDR1 MDHEN and CDR2 SYDVKM.

The chain recombines TRBV6-6 with TRBJ1-5; D might be TRBD1 (5 bases). Trimming left V 5 bases short and J 4 bases short, with 12 bases between. The CDR3 is made up of 14 amino acids. Germline CDR1 and CDR2: MNHNY and SVGAGI (reference sequence). CDR3: CASSLGTQNQPQHF. The CDR3 DNA reads TGTGCCAGCAGTCTCGGGACTCAGAATCAGCCCCAGCATTTT.

The rearrangement joins TRBV3-1 (or the pseudogene TRBV3-2) to TRBJ1-1; D is uncertain. Trimming took off 1 base at V and 7 bases at J, with 13 bases between the two ends. Per the germline V gene, CDR1 is LGHDT and CDR2 is YNNKEL (reference sequence). There are 14 residues in the CDR3. The CDR3 spells CASSQGTYTGEAFF. CDR3 DNA: TGTGCCAGCAGCCAAGGGACCTACACCGGTGAAGCTTTCTTT.

The V call is TRBV12-3 or TRBV12-4, the J call TRBJ2-7; 7 bases line up with TRBD1. The CDR3 totals 13 residues. Unmatched junction bases numbered 8, after V lost 6 bases and J lost 6 bases. The CDR3 here is CASSLQGQFEQYF. The CDR3 DNA reads TGTGCCAGCAGCTTACAGGGACAGTTCGAGCAGTACTTC.

The chain has TRBV7-2 and TRBJ2-7; possible D gene TRBD2, 6 bases. From germline, CDR1 is SGHTA and CDR2 FQGNSA. This CDR3 has 14 residues. V dropped 4 bases and J dropped 3 bases, with 13 bases sitting between them. CDR3 region: CASSYTPGGYEQYF. The CDR3, as DNA: TGTGCCAGCAGCTATACGCCCGGGGGCTACGAGCAGTACTTC.

The chain has TRBV18 and TRBJ1-4, with 7 bases that match TRBD1. This CDR3 has 14 amino acids. Unmatched junction bases numbered 7, after V lost 6 bases and J lost 6 bases. Per the germline V gene, CDR1 is KGHSH and CDR2 is LQKENI. The CDR3: CASSQDRTDEKLFF. The CDR3 region has the DNA TGTGCCAGCTCCCAGGACAGGACCGATGAAAAACTGTTTTTT.

This clone was detected only a few times. Here the CDR3 reads CASSPFGQNTGELFF. The CDR3 DNA reads TGTGCCAGCAGCCCGTTTGGGCAAAACACCGGGGAGCTGTTTTTT. The chain has TRBV7-9 and TRBJ2-2; no reliable D call. This CDR3 is built from 15 residues. Germline CDR1 and CDR2: SEHNR and FQNEAQ (reference sequence). Trimming removed 5 bases from V and 2 bases from J, with 12 bases in between.

The CDR3 is CASSPGGVLAKNIQYF. The DNA of the CDR3 is TGTGCCAGCAGCCCCGGGGGGGTACTAGCCAAAAACATTCAGTACTTC. The V call is TRBV7-3, the J call TRBJ2-4; TRBD2 matches at 8 bases. Germline CDR1 SGHTA, CDR2 FQGTGA. The CDR3 contains 16 residues. V gave up 5 bases and J gave up 0 bases; unmatched junction bases: 6.

The rearrangement uses TRBV14 and TRBJ2-2; D is undetermined. The CDR3 spans 18 residues. The V gene's germline CDR1 is SGHDN and CDR2 FVKESK. V dropped 1 base and J dropped 0 bases, with 15 bases sitting between them. Here the CDR3 DNA reads TGTGCCAGCAGCCAAGGGGGTACGGTGTACGCGAACACCGGGGAGCTGTTTTTT. This codes for CASSQGGTVYANTGELFF.

The rearrangement links TRBV27 to TRBJ2-7, with a weak D call TRBD1 (6 bases). V was pared by 6 bases and J by 4 bases, with 10 bases between. Germline CDR1 is MNHEY and CDR2 is SMNVEV (reference sequence). The CDR3 has 12 residues. The CDR3 DNA reads as TGTGCCAGCAGCCGGGACAAGTACGAGCAGTACTTC. Its translation: CASSRDKYEQYF.

This clone was found once. V and J are TRBV5-6 and TRBJ1-6, with 7 bases matching TRBD1. This CDR3 has 16 residues. V lost 1 base to trimming and J lost 7 bases; unmatched junction nucleotides: 8. Germline CDR1 is SGHDT and CDR2 is YYEEEE. The CDR3 spells CASSLRGDSRNSPLHF. As DNA, the CDR3 is TGTGCCAGCAGCTTGCGGGGGGACAGCCGAAATTCACCCCTCCACTTT.

The rearrangement joins TRBV18 to TRBJ2-7; 12 nucleotides line up with TRBD2. Germline V gene lookup returns CDR1 KGHSH and CDR2 LQKENI. The J segment lost 5 bases and the V segment lost 4 bases, leaving 6 bases of the junction unmatched. This CDR3 comprises 15 residues. DNA for the CDR3: TGTGCCAGCTCACTAAGGACTAGCGGGATCGACGAGCAGTACTTC. Its translation: CASSLRTSGIDEQYF.

The chain is built from TRBV19 and TRBJ2-5; D is undetermined. V was cut by 10 bases and J by 5 bases, with 11 bases left in between. The CDR3 runs to 11 residues. The germline V gene has CDR1 LNHDA and CDR2 SQIVND (reference sequence). This CDR3 is CAIRVGETQYF. The CDR3 DNA is TGTGCCATCCGGGTTGGGGAGACCCAGTACTTC.

V usage is TRBV27 and J usage is TRBJ1-4; 9 positions agree with TRBD1. In germline, CDR1 is MNHEY, CDR2 SMNVEV (reference sequence). Trimming cost V 4 bases and J 4 bases; bases outside gene matches: 10. This CDR3 is 17 amino acids long. The CDR3 coding sequence is TGTGCCAGCAGTTCCGGGACAGGGACGATGGGTAATGAAAAACTGTTTTTT. Translating gives CASSSGTGTMGNEKLFF.

This chain joins TRBV4-1 and TRBJ1-1; D remains ambiguous. Germline assignment: CDR1 MGHRA and CDR2 YSYEKL. The CDR3 has 12 residues. Trimming left V 1 base short and J 6 bases short, with 6 bases between. CDR3 protein: CASSQGGSEAFF. The CDR3 coding sequence is TGCGCCAGCAGCCAAGGAGGCTCTGAAGCTTTCTTT.